Reported below is one TCR beta chain. What it binds is unknown. Germline CDR1 and CDR2: SQVTM and ANQGSEA. V was cut by 3 bases and J by 7 bases, with 10 bases left in between. This CDR3 region has 12 residues. The use of genomic DNA as template underpinned the TCR beta VDJ and CDR3 profiling. TCRdb used MiXCR to reprocess the reads, holding one entry per CDR3 protein. Counted here are 250,000 to 300,000 distinct CDR3 sequences, 55% to 65% occurring once; the ten biggest clones make up less than 10%. This sample stems from a study of CD8+CD57+ T cells in acquired aplastic anemia. About the study: Mean yield of DNA from sorted CD4+ and CD8+ cells was roughly 3.2 ug. Findings and limits, study-wide: In CD8+ cells, Simpson's diversity showed no significant difference between patients and controls. About 29 CD8+ CDR3 sequences occurred in both the patients and the controls.

The sample comprised sorted CD4+, CD8+, or CD8+CD57+ T cells (not recorded which) from PBMCs. The chain uses TRBV29-1 and TRBJ2-1, with D unclear. The receptor was isolated from a human donor with severe aplastic anemia or a healthy control (not recorded which). Here the CDR3 reads CSVEVAWNEQFF. The CDR3 bases are TGCAGCGTTGAGGTAGCATGGAATGAGCAGTTCTTC.